The 23 T cell receptor beta chains listed next were all sequenced from one sample in a study of shared clonotypes between healthy human individuals. Measured with immunoSEQ multiplex PCR; TCRdb has only the in-frame clones, and not every one. The repertoire holds roughly 2.2 million clones, roughly 90% seen once, with 0.37% in the top ten. The sequenced sample consisted of naive CD4+ T cells from PBMCs. Subset in this sample: CD45RA+ positively selected. These receptor sequences come from a man between 18 and 35 years old in good health. Some clones in this sample may be carry-over from other donors' samples.

The chain uses TRBV5-1 and TRBJ2-1; the match to TRBD2 covers 8 bases. The CDR3 is made up of 15 amino acids. The germline V gene encodes CDR1 SGHRS and CDR2 YFSETQ. J lost 1 base, V lost 4 bases, and 4 bases had no gene match. The CDR3 DNA reads as TGCGCCAGCAGCATATTAGCGGGATCCTACAATGAGCAGTTCTTC. Protein: CASSILAGSYNEQFF.

The CDR3 protein is CASSQGLWGGEQFF. CDR3 DNA sequence: TGTGCCAGCAGCCAGGGACTATGGGGGGGTGAGCAGTTCTTC. The rearrangement uses TRBV14 and TRBJ2-1, with TRBD2 matching 7 bases. The CDR3 runs 14 residues. J lost 9 bases, V lost 3 bases, and 8 bases had no gene match. Germline CDR1 SGHDN, CDR2 FVKESK. The variable domain in full, with the rest retrieved from reference TRBV14 and TRBJ2-1, is EAGVTQFPSHSVIEKGQTVTLRCDPISGHDNLYWYRRVMGKEIKFLLHFVKESKQDESGMPNNRFLAERTGGTYSTLKVQPAELEDSGVYFCASSQGLWGGEQFFGPGTRLTVL.

This chain's CDR3 is CASKVGTTNEKLFF. CDR3 DNA: TGTGCCAGCAAAGTAGGAACAACTAATGAAAAACTGTTTTTT. V gene TRBV28 combines with J gene TRBJ1-4; D remains unclear. Trimming removed 7 bases at V and 0 bases at J, with 9 bases between. CDR3 length: 14 amino acids. Germline V gene lookup returns CDR1 MDHEN and CDR2 SYDVKM.

The chain uses TRBV7-2 and TRBJ2-3; D not resolved. Germline loops: CDR1 SGHTA, CDR2 FQGNSA. The CDR3 runs 18 residues. V was cut by 2 bases and J by 4 bases, with 22 bases left in between. CDR3 nucleotide sequence: TGTGCCAGCAGCTTATCCTCACCCTTATTAAGAGGCGCAGATACGCAGTATTTT. Residues: CASSLSSPLLRGADTQYF.

The chain uses TRBV18 and TRBJ1-4, with TRBD1 matching 8 bases. V shed 6 bases, J shed 6 bases, and the junction held 6 bases outside the gene matches. This CDR3 has 14 residues. CDR1 and CDR2 from the germline V gene are KGHSH and LQKENI. CDR3 DNA sequence: TGTGCCAGCTCCCAGGGGGCCGCGGATGAAAAACTGTTTTTT. Amino acid sequence: CASSQGAADEKLFF.

The chain uses TRBV6-1 and TRBJ2-5; a weak D match, TRBD1 (6 bases). Trimming took off 8 bases at V and 1 base at J, with 8 bases between the two ends. The germline CDR1 and CDR2 sequences are MNHNS and SASEGT. This CDR3 has 12 residues. The CDR3 protein is CASRDTQETQYF. CDR3 coding DNA: TGTGCCAGCCGGGACACCCAAGAGACCCAGTACTTC.

The chain links TRBV27 to TRBJ2-1; the match to TRBD1 covers 7 bases. V lost 4 bases, J lost 0 bases, and 3 bases stayed unmatched. The CDR3 is 15 amino acids. Germline V gene sequence: CDR1 MNHEY, CDR2 SMNVEV (reference sequence). The CDR3 region is CASSYRGSSYNEQFF. The CDR3 DNA follows: TGTGCCAGCAGTTACAGGGGAAGCTCCTACAATGAGCAGTTCTTC.

This sequence joins TRBV7-9 and TRBJ2-2; 8 bases agree with TRBD2. J was trimmed by 5 bases and V by 1 base; bases with no gene match: 9. This CDR3 spans 17 amino acids. Germline loops: CDR1 SEHNR, CDR2 FQNEAQ (reference sequence). CDR3 sequence (DNA): TGTGCCAGCAGCTTAGGCGCTACCAGCGGGAGTACCGGGGAGCTGTTTTTT. Translation: CASSLGATSGSTGELFF.

Only one count was recorded for this clone. The V and J genes are TRBV6-5 and TRBJ1-2, with 12 bases fitting TRBD1. The junction had 2 bases not matched to a gene; V was cut back by 5 bases and J by 4 bases. The CDR3 extends over 14 amino acids. Germline CDR1 MNHEY, CDR2 SVGAGI. The CDR3 region is CASSKGQGAYGYTF. As DNA, the CDR3 is TGTGCCAGCAGTAAGGGACAGGGGGCCTATGGCTACACCTTC.

The genes are TRBV29-1 and TRBJ1-1; 7 nucleotides align to TRBD1. Germline loops: CDR1 SQVTM, CDR2 ANQGSEA. The V gene end was trimmed by 3 bases and the J gene end by 6 bases; junction bases not matched to a gene: 1. There are 11 residues in the CDR3. The CDR3 DNA sequence: TGCAGCGTTGATGACAGGGCTGAAGCTTTCTTT. Its translation is CSVDDRAEAFF.

V gene TRBV29-1 combines with J gene TRBJ1-6; 12 bases are shared with TRBD1. From germline, CDR1 is SQVTM and CDR2 ANQGSEA. There are 14 residues in the CDR3. The V gene end was trimmed by 7 bases and the J gene end by 5 bases; junction bases not matched to a gene: 3. The CDR3 spells CSAGTGGNNSPLHF. The CDR3 DNA is TGCAGCGCAGGGACAGGGGGCAATAATTCACCCCTCCACTTT. Looking up the rest from reference TRBV29-1 and TRBJ1-6 gives the full variable domain: SAVISQKPSRDICQRGTSLTIQCQVDSQVTMMFWYRQQPGQSLTLIATANQGSEATYESGFVIDKFPISRPNLTFSTLTVSNMSPEDSSIYLCSAGTGGNNSPLHFGNGTRLTVT.

CDR3: CASSRGTNSEKLFF. In DNA, the CDR3 is TGTGCCAGCAGCCGAGGGACCAATAGCGAAAAACTGTTTTTT. The chain has TRBV7-2 and TRBJ1-4; a weak D match, TRBD1 (5 bases). This CDR3 is 14 amino acids long. Trimming left V 5 bases short and J 8 bases short, with 15 bases between. Germline lookup yields CDR1 SGHTA and CDR2 FQGNSA.

CDR3 sequence: CASSLARGANTQYF. CDR3 DNA: TGTGCCAGCAGCTTAGCGAGGGGTGCCAATACGCAGTATTTT. V is TRBV7-6 and J is TRBJ2-3; either TRBD1 or TRBD2 may supply D (5 bases each). The CDR3 extends over 14 amino acids. V lost 0 bases and J 7 bases, leaving 11 bases between the germline ends. CDR1 and CDR2 (germline): SGHVS, FNYEAQ.

The chain carries TRBV5-1 and TRBJ1-1, with no clear D. Germline V gives CDR1 SGHRS, CDR2 YFSETQ. The CDR3 covers 16 residues. Trimming took 3 bases from V and 4 from J, leaving 19 bases between them. Here the CDR3 DNA reads TGCGCCAGCAGCTATACGGTCCCCCCAATGATCACTGAAGCTTTCTTT. Translated: CASSYTVPPMITEAFF.

The chain employs TRBV25-1 and TRBJ2-7; D call uncertain. V shed 8 bases and J shed 2 bases, with 7 bases lying between them. Germline CDR1 is MGHDK and CDR2 is SYGVNS. The CDR3 consists of 11 residues. CDR3 DNA sequence: TGTGCCAGCGGCCTCCCCTACGAGCAGTACTTC. Encoded protein: CASGLPYEQYF.

The J gene is TRBJ1-1, the V gene TRBV16; D perhaps matches TRBD1 (5 bases). The CDR3 extends over 16 amino acids. Trimming took 0 bases from V and 5 from J, leaving 16 bases between them. Germline-derived CDR1 and CDR2 are KGHSY and FQNENV. CDR3 sequence reads: CASSQSPRGAGTEAFF. The CDR3 DNA reads as TGTGCCAGCAGCCAATCCCCCCGAGGCGCAGGGACTGAAGCTTTCTTT.

The chain uses TRBV6-5 and TRBJ1-3, with 8 bases identical to TRBD1. The CDR3 has 14 amino acids. V lost 6 bases to trimming and J lost 6 bases; unmatched junction nucleotides: 7. Germline CDR1 MNHEY, CDR2 SVGAGI. The CDR3 reads CASSPRQGPNTIYF. The DNA of the CDR3 is TGTGCCAGCAGCCCCCGACAGGGGCCAAACACCATATATTTT.

CDR3 bases: TGTGCCAGCACCCCCACCCAAGAGACCCAGTACTTC. Translated: CASTPTQETQYF. V usage is TRBV6-1 and J usage is TRBJ2-5; no reliable D call. The length of the CDR3 is 12 residues. Trimming removed 7 bases at V and 1 base at J, with 7 bases between. Per germline, CDR1 MNHNS and CDR2 SASEGT.

The chain carries TRBV18 and TRBJ2-1, with 7 bases fitting TRBD2. Looked up from germline, CDR1 is KGHSH and CDR2 is LQKENI. This CDR3 spans 13 amino acids. V lost 2 bases, J lost 9 bases, and 4 bases stayed unmatched. The CDR3 DNA reads as TGTGCCAGCTCACCATTGCGGGAGTTTGAGCAGTTCTTC. Translated: CASSPLREFEQFF.

This sequence joins TRBV18 and TRBJ2-7; D is undetermined. The CDR3 covers 16 residues. The germline gives CDR1 KGHSH, CDR2 LQKENI. Trimming removed 3 bases from V and 2 bases from J, with 17 bases in between. CDR3 bases: TGTGCCAGCTCACCGGTCGTTGGGGTGTCTCCCTACGAGCAGTACTTC. This sequence encodes CASSPVVGVSPYEQYF.

The gene calls are TRBV5-1 and TRBJ1-1; D remains unclear. Trimming cost V 1 base and J 4 bases, with 14 bases left between them. The germline CDR1 and CDR2 sequences are SGHRS and YFSETQ. This CDR3 contains 15 residues. CDR3 DNA: TGCGCCAGCAGCTTGACGGGCTTTAGGGTCACTGAAGCTTTCTTT. It is translated as CASSLTGFRVTEAFF.

About this clone itself: Other nucleotide sequences in the sample specify the same CDR3. The V call is TRBV18, the J call TRBJ2-1; 10 bases match TRBD2. The CDR3 length is 14 residues. Germline CDR1 is KGHSH and CDR2 is LQKENI. V shed 2 bases and J 7 bases; nucleotides not matched to a gene: 2. CDR3 sequence reads: CASSPLAGGNEQFF. The CDR3, as DNA: TGTGCCAGCTCACCATTAGCGGGAGGAAATGAGCAGTTCTTC.

This rearrangement joins TRBV11-2 to TRBJ2-7, with D possibly matching TRBD1 (6 bases). The germline gives CDR1 SGHAT, CDR2 FQNNGV. This CDR3 region has 14 residues. Trimming took off 5 bases at V and 3 bases at J, with 14 bases between the two ends. The CDR3 region has the DNA TGTGCCAGCAGCCAAAAGGGGGTCCTCTACGAGCAGTACTTC. It specifies CASSQKGVLYEQYF.